This T cell receptor beta chain appears in the sequencing data of a study of long-term antiretroviral therapy in people with HIV. Study conclusions and caveats: Pre-ART expanded clones dominated the repertoire at every time point. Repertoires with HIV possessed tighter CDR3 length spans than those of controls.

The authors ran the immunoSEQ assay, v3.0, at survey level. Produced via immunoSEQ multiplex PCR; TCRdb's table is partial and in-frame only. The sample comprises tens of thousands of clones, around 86% of which are singletons, and around 5.9% rests with the top ten. Trimming left V 8 bases short and J 9 bases short, with 5 bases between. This CDR3 is built from 9 residues. CDR1 is WSHSY and CDR2 is SAAADI in the germline V gene. Of note for this clone: Its antigen is currently unknown.

The chain recombines TRBV10-2 with TRBJ2-1; D is possibly TRBD1 or TRBD2 (5 bases each). Here the sequenced sample was unsorted PBMCs, taken 1 year after starting antiretroviral therapy. This receptor was obtained from a man aged 18 to 35 with HIV. CDR3 residues: CASGGEQFF. The DNA of the CDR3 is TGCGCCAGCGGGGGTGAGCAGTTCTTC.